The 21 T cell receptor beta chains given below trace back to one sample, sequenced in a study of T cell clonality in common variable immunodeficiency. This table comes from immunoSEQ multiplex PCR, and its TCRdb copy is limited to in-frame clones, with some not included. The repertoire shows roughly 51,000 clones, none seen only once; the top ten take about 5%. The sample taken for sequencing was peripheral blood mononuclear cells. These receptors came from a person aged 18 to 75 in good health.

A remark on this clone: The read is 3 residues too short to cover the CDR3 end, so that end is filled in from the germline J gene. V and J are TRBV7-9 and TRBJ1-1; perhaps TRBD1 as D (5 bases). The CDR3 runs 14 residues. V lost 2 bases to trimming and J lost 2 bases, with 9 bases between them. Germline values: CDR1 SEHNR, CDR2 FQNEAQ (reference sequence). The CDR3 DNA, read in part, is TGTGCCAGCAGCTTACAGGGATACAACACTGAA. Translating it yields CASSLQGYNTE. The full-length CDR3 reads as CASSLQGYNTEAFF. The full variable domain, rest sourced from reference TRBV7-9 and TRBJ1-1, is DTGVSQNPRHKITKRGQNVTFRCDPISEHNRLYWYRQTLGQGPEFLTYFQNEAQLEKSRLLSDRFSAERPKGSFSTLEIQRTEQGDSAMYLCASSLQGYNTEAFFGQGTRLTVV.

This clone was recorded many times. The DNA ends 3 residues before the CDR3 does, and the rest of the CDR3 is filled in from the germline J gene. The chain joins TRBV7-8 to TRBJ1-5; 7 nucleotides agree with TRBD1. The CDR3 extends over 14 amino acids. Germline trimming cut 5 bases from V and 0 bases from J; bases unmatched to any gene: 1. In germline, CDR1 is SGHVS, CDR2 FQNEAQ. This CDR3 reads CASSNRGSNQPQHF. CDR3 bases read: TGTGCCAGCAGCAACAGGGGTAGCAATCAGCCC.

This clone was found many times. The DNA ends 3 residues before the CDR3 does, and the rest of the CDR3 is filled in from the germline J gene. This same CDR3 is encoded by further DNA sequences in the sample. The chain recombines TRBV7-3 with TRBJ2-3; the D call may be TRBD1 or TRBD2 (6 bases each). CDR1 is SGHTA, CDR2 FQGTGA, per germline. The CDR3 loop spans 17 amino acids. The ends were cut back, 5 bases at V and 1 base at J, with 19 bases in the middle. Here the CDR3 reads CASSPTEGVTGTDTQYF. The CDR3 DNA, read in part, is TGTGCCAGCAGCCCCACGGAGGGGGTGACGGGCACAGATACG.

This clone appeared many times. Read sequence stops 3 residues before the CDR3 end, and the germline J gene provides the missing end. The chain is built from TRBV6-2 or TRBV6-3 and TRBJ2-1; TRBD1 matches at 11 bases. Germline lookup yields CDR1 MNHEY and CDR2 SVGEGT. V shed 7 bases, J shed 3 bases, and the junction held 8 bases outside the gene matches. The CDR3 is 16 amino acids. The part of the CDR3 DNA that was read is TGTGCCAGCAAAGCCCCGGGACAGGGGGTCTACAATGAG. Its protein product is CASKAPGQGVYNE. The whole CDR3 is CASKAPGQGVYNEQFF.

Many counts were recorded for this clone. Read coverage stops 3 residues before the CDR3 terminus; the germline J gene supplies the remainder. The V call is TRBV20-1, the J call TRBJ1-5; D might be TRBD1 (6 bases). The V end lost 1 base, the J end lost 6 bases, and 13 bases lay between the germline ends. The CDR3 loop spans 14 amino acids. Germline assignment: CDR1 DFQATT and CDR2 SNEGSKA (reference sequence). CDR3 residues: CSARGGQPGQPQHF. The covered CDR3 bases are TGCAGTGCTAGAGGAGGACAGCCCGGTCAGCCC.

This clone was observed many times. The read falls 3 residues short of the CDR3 end, and the missing part is taken from the germline J gene. The gene calls are TRBV20-1 and TRBJ1-3; possibly TRBD1 for D (5 bases). Trimming shortened V by 6 bases and J by 0 bases, and 9 bases separated the two germline ends. The V gene's germline CDR1 is DFQATT and CDR2 SNEGSKA (reference sequence). The CDR3 has 13 residues. The CDR3 sequence is CSASRDSGNTIYF. The CDR3 bases that were read are TGCAGTGCCAGCAGGGACTCTGGAAACACC.

This clone was recorded many times. Coverage ceases 3 residues before the CDR3 finishes, and the germline J gene fills in the end. The chain couples TRBV5-1 to TRBJ2-1, with 14 bases lining up with TRBD2. Germline CDR1 is SGHRS and CDR2 is YFSETQ. Trimming took 4 bases from V and 6 from J; bases not matched to a gene: 3. The length of the CDR3 is 15 residues. The sequenced CDR3 bases are TGCGCCAGCAGCGGGACTAGCGGGAGTTCCAATGAG. This translates into CASSGTSGSSNE. The whole CDR3 reads CASSGTSGSSNEQFF.

Many counts were recorded for this clone. Read sequence stops 3 residues before the CDR3 end, and the germline J gene provides the missing end. The rearrangement links TRBV4-2 to TRBJ2-5; 14 nucleotides line up with TRBD2. The V gene end was trimmed by 1 base and the J gene end by 4 bases; junction bases not matched to a gene: 2. Germline assignment: CDR1 LGHNA and CDR2 YNFKEQ. The CDR3 is 16 residues long. CDR3 DNA, as far as it was read: TGTGCCAGCAGCCAAGGGACTAGCGGGAGGATAGAGACC. Translating gives CASSQGTSGRIET. The full CDR3 protein is CASSQGTSGRIETQYF.

This clone was recorded at least ten times. The read stops 3 residues short of the end of the CDR3; the missing end is completed from the germline J gene. V gene TRBV14 combines with J gene TRBJ1-2, with TRBD1 matching 7 bases. The trim removed 4 bases at V and 6 bases at J, leaving 5 bases unmatched. The germline V gene encodes CDR1 SGHDN and CDR2 FVKESK. The CDR3 loop spans 13 amino acids. The CDR3 bases that were read are TGTGCCAGCAGCCGACAGGGAATGGATGGC. Amino acids: CASSRQGMDG. The whole CDR3 sequence reads CASSRQGMDGYTF.

This clone was detected ten times or more. With the read ending 3 residues before the CDR3 end, the germline J gene is used to fill in that end. The chain joins TRBV12-3 or TRBV12-4 to TRBJ2-3, with unresolved D. The CDR3 consists of 11 residues. Trimming shortened V by 3 bases and J by 5 bases, and 3 bases separated the two germline ends. CDR3 DNA, as far as it was read: TGTGCCAGCAGTTTTCGAGATACG. Residues: CASSFRDT. From start to end, the CDR3 is CASSFRDTQYF.

This clone was recorded many times. The read ends 3 residues shy of where the CDR3 ends; the end is completed using the germline J gene. This chain uses TRBV5-1 with TRBJ2-1; the D is unclear. CDR1 and CDR2 (germline): SGHRS, YFSETQ. V was cut by 0 bases and J by 6 bases, with 13 bases left in between. The CDR3 is 15 amino acids. CDR3 residues: CASSLEGPVSNEQFF. The DNA read from the CDR3 is TGCGCCAGCAGCTTGGAAGGGCCAGTCTCCAATGAG.

The table lists this clone with many counts. The sequenced fragment ends 3 residues before the CDR3 boundary, so the rest is inferred from the germline J gene. V gene TRBV7-3 combines with J gene TRBJ2-3, with D perhaps matching TRBD1 (5 bases). The V gene's germline CDR1 is SGHTA and CDR2 FQGTGA. CDR3 length equals 13 residues. V lost 5 bases and J lost 2, with 8 bases in between. The CDR3 DNA, read in part, is TGTGCCAGCAGCGTGACAGTCACAGATACG. It codes for CASSVTVTDT. In full, the CDR3 reads CASSVTVTDTQYF.

This clone was seen repeatedly, ten times or more. The sequence runs out 3 residues before the end of the CDR3; the remainder is reconstructed from the germline J gene. This chain links TRBV7-2 with TRBJ1-1, with 8 bases fitting TRBD1. Trimming took 6 bases from V and 3 from J; bases not matched to a gene: 6. CDR3 length: 14 amino acids. CDR1 and CDR2 from the germline V gene are SGHTA and FQGNSA. The CDR3 protein is CASSPQGVYTEAFF. Incomplete CDR3 DNA: TGTGCCAGCAGTCCACAGGGGGTTTACACTGAA.

This clone was counted at least ten times. The CDR3 end lies 3 residues beyond the end of the read and is filled in from the germline J gene. V gene TRBV6-1 combines with J gene TRBJ2-4; 11 positions agree with TRBD1. This CDR3 region has 16 residues. In germline, CDR1 is MNHNS, CDR2 SASEGT. The J segment lost 6 bases and the V segment lost 1 base, leaving 5 bases of the junction unmatched. Partial CDR3 DNA: TGTGCCAGCAGTGAAGGGACAGGGGGCCGGAGAAACATT. Protein product: CASSEGTGGRRNI. The whole CDR3 region reads CASSEGTGGRRNIQYF.

This clone was counted many times. From the germline J gene comes the end of the CDR3, since the read stops 3 residues before it. The genes are TRBV18 and TRBJ2-3; 8 bases are a match to TRBD2. CDR1 is KGHSH, CDR2 LQKENI, per germline. This CDR3 comprises 15 residues. V was clipped by 1 base and J by 0 bases; unmatched bases: 0. This chain's CDR3 is CASSPLAGSTDTQYF. CDR3 DNA (partial): TGTGCCAGCTCACCACTAGCGGGGAGCACAGATACG.

As for this clone: The read comes to an end 3 residues before the CDR3 does, leaving the germline J gene to fill in the end. This chain connects TRBV7-2 to TRBJ2-7; 13 positions match TRBD2. Per the germline V gene, CDR1 is SGHTA and CDR2 is FQGNSA. The CDR3 is made up of 14 amino acids. J gave up 6 bases and V 3 bases, and 2 bases lay outside the gene matches. The DNA read from the CDR3 is TGTGCCAGCAGCTTTACTAGCGGGAGGGCCGAG. It codes for CASSFTSGRAE. The whole CDR3 reads CASSFTSGRAEQYF.

This clone was detected ten times or more. The read terminates 3 residues before the CDR3 end, so the remaining end is supplied by the germline J gene. V and J are TRBV10-1 and TRBJ2-7; 7 nucleotides agree with TRBD1. The CDR3 extends over 13 amino acids. Per germline, CDR1 WNHNN and CDR2 SYGVQD (reference sequence). After removal of 1 base from V and 3 bases from J, the junction contained 0 bases not matched to a gene. CDR3 region: CASSEYRGYEQYF. The DNA read from the CDR3 is TGCGCCAGCAGTGAGTACAGGGGCTACGAG.

This clone was picked up many times. The sequence runs out 3 residues before the end of the CDR3; the remainder is reconstructed from the germline J gene. This sequence joins TRBV5-6 and TRBJ2-6, with D unresolved. Trimming removed 5 bases from V and 4 bases from J, with 10 bases in between. CDR1 is SGHDT and CDR2 is YYEEEE in the germline V gene. This CDR3 contains 14 residues. The CDR3 bases that were read are TGTGCCAGCAGTTCGAGCTCGGGGGCCAACGTC. Its protein product is CASSSSSGANV. The entire CDR3 sequence reads CASSSSSGANVLTF.

In this sample, this clone turned up many times. The read terminates 3 residues ahead of where the CDR3 ends, so the germline J gene completes it. J is TRBJ1-2 and V is TRBV4-1; 7 nucleotides align to TRBD1. This CDR3 is 14 amino acids long. After removal of 6 bases from V and 2 bases from J, the junction contained 6 bases not matched to a gene. Germline loops: CDR1 MGHRA, CDR2 YSYEKL. CDR3 DNA, as far as it was read: TGCGCCAGCAGACCCGACAGGGTGAACTATGGC. Translating it yields CASRPDRVNYG. The complete CDR3 sequence is CASRPDRVNYGYTF.

This clone was recorded many times. Coverage ceases 3 residues before the CDR3 finishes, and the germline J gene fills in the end. The rearrangement uses TRBV5-1 and TRBJ2-5, with D tentatively TRBD2 (5 bases). Trimming left V 0 bases short and J 0 bases short, with 9 bases between. This CDR3 contains 15 residues. Germline V CDR1 and CDR2: SGHRS, YFSETQ. CDR3 protein: CASSLVFGDQETQYF. The CDR3 bases that were read are TGCGCCAGCAGCTTGGTGTTCGGGGACCAAGAGACC.

This clone was recorded at least ten times. The CDR3 is cut off 3 residues early in the read; its end comes from the germline J gene. Other DNA sequences of this sample code for an identical CDR3. The chain couples TRBV28 to TRBJ2-1, with D possibly TRBD2 on 5 matching bases. The CDR3 has 14 amino acids. Germline V gene sequence: CDR1 MDHEN, CDR2 SYDVKM. V was shortened by 3 bases and J by 7 bases, with 13 bases between the two germline ends. CDR3 sequence: CASSLAGRGNEQFF. Partial CDR3 DNA: TGTGCCAGCAGTTTGGCGGGCCGGGGAAATGAG.